This T cell receptor (beta chain) was found in a study of T-cell reconstitution after alpha-beta-depleted transplantation in children. Germline trimming cut 9 bases from V and 6 bases from J; bases unmatched to any gene: 16. Germline CDR1 is SGHTA and CDR2 is FQGNSA. This CDR3 is built from 16 residues. For TCRbeta, the library was prepared with unique molecular identifiers. TCRdb independently ran MiXCR on the PCR reads; one entry per CDR3 protein. This table has around 200,000 distinct CDR3 sequences, 9.5% to 13% appearing once. This clonotype appeared a few times. The TCR originated in a child under two years old with acute myeloid leukemia, due to receive a stem cell transplant. This chain uses TRBV7-2 with TRBJ2-1; TRBD2 agrees at 8 bases. The material was PBMCs, obtained before TCRalphabeta/CD19-depleted stem cell transplant. In DNA, the CDR3 is TGTGCCAGTTCTCAAAGGGCAGCGGGAGTGGTCAATGAGCAGTTCTTC. Protein product: CASSQRAAGVVNEQFF. Complete variable domain (other parts from reference TRBV7-2 and TRBJ2-1): GAGVSQSPSNKVTEKGKDVELRCDPISGHTALYWYRQSLGQGLEFLIYFQGNSAPDKSGLPSDRFSAERTGGSVSTLTIQRTQQEDSAVYLCASSQRAAGVVNEQFFGPGTRLTVL.